This T cell receptor (beta chain) was sequenced in a study of control samples from healthy donors and cancer patients. V trimming: 1 base; J trimming: 2 bases; junction bases outside the gene matches: 5. The CDR3 has 17 amino acids. Germline V gene lookup returns CDR1 KGHSH and CDR2 LQKENI. Some clones are missing from TCRdb's copy, which holds only in-frame ones; the method was immunoSEQ multiplex PCR. The sample carries about 140,000 clones, roughly nine tenths recorded once. Material: blood. The TCR was taken from a woman between 25 and 40 years old in good health. The V call is TRBV18, the J call TRBJ1-4; 9 bases line up with TRBD1. The CDR3 DNA sequence: TGTGCCAGCTCACCACACAGGGGGCGTGCGACTAATGAAAAACTGTTTTTT. Protein sequence: CASSPHRGRATNEKLFF.